This T cell receptor (beta chain) was sequenced during a study of T cells after yellow fever vaccination. This clonotype was recorded a few times. Points from the study as a whole: FACS-sorted repertoires could harbor abundant contaminating bulk-population clonotypes. The secondary T-cell response peaked on day 5, not day 15, but was weaker.

The authors made TCR cDNA by 5'RACE template switching, adding a universal primer site and UMIs. TCRdb itself ran the 5' RACE reads through MiXCR, one entry per CDR3 protein. The data show tens of thousands of distinct CDR3 sequences, with around 6.1% seen just once and roughly 31% held by the top ten. Germline V CDR1 and CDR2: KGHSH, LQKENI. V shed 6 bases and J shed 0 bases, with 5 bases lying between them. The length of the CDR3 is 12 residues. The clonotype was recovered from a man aged 18 to 30 who received the YFV17D yellow fever vaccine. The genes are TRBV18 and TRBJ1-2, with D tentatively TRBD1 (5 bases). The sequenced sample was PBMCs, either bulk or a sorted T-cell subset (CD4+, CD8+, memory, or dextramer-sorted; not recorded which), obtained on the day of the yellow fever booster vaccination. The CDR3 DNA reads TGTGCCAGCTCGGGGGCTAACTATGGCTACACCTTC. Its translation: CASSGANYGYTF.